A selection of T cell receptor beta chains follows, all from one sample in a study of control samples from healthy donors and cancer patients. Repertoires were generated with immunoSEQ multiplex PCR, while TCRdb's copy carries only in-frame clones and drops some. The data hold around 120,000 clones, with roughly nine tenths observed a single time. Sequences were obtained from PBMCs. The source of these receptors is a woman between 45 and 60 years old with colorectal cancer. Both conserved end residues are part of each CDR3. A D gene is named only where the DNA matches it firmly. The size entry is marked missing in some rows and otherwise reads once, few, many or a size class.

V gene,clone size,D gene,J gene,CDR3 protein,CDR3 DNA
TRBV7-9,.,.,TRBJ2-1,CASTPLEINEQFF,TGTGCCAGCACACCGTTGGAGATCAATGAGCAGTTCTTC
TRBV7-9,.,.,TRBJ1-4,CASSPGGANEKLFF,TGTGCCAGCAGCCCAGGCGGGGCTAATGAAAAACTGTTTTTT
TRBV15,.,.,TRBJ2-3,CATSRDYEHTDTQYF,TGTGCCACCAGCAGAGATTACGAACACACAGATACGCAGTATTTT
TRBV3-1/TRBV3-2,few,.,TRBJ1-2,CASSLNDYGYTF,TGTGCCAGCAGCCTCAACGACTATGGCTACACCTTC
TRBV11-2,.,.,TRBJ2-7,CASSLLRASDEQYF,TGTGCCAGCAGCTTACTCCGGGCATCTGACGAGCAGTACTTC
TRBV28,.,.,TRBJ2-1,CASSLGPEGRNEQFF,TGTGCCAGCAGCTTAGGCCCCGAGGGGCGGAATGAGCAGTTCTTC
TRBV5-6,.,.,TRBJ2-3,CASSFGPTASTDTQYF,TGTGCCAGCAGCTTCGGACCTACGGCTAGCACAGATACGCAGTATTTT
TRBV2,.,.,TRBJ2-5,CASSRLTASRGETQYF,TGTGCCAGCAGTCGTCTGACGGCCTCCCGTGGGGAGACCCAGTACTTC
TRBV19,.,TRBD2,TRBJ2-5,CASSIGLVSGRTQETQYF,TGTGCCAGTAGTATAGGTTTGGTGAGCGGGAGGACGCAAGAGACCCAGTACTTC
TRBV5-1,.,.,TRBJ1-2,CASSPDHYGYTF,TGCGCCAGCAGCCCGGACCACTATGGCTACACCTTC
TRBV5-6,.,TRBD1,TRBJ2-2,CASSLMTGVAGELFF,TGTGCCAGCAGCTTGATGACAGGGGTGGCCGGGGAGCTGTTTTTT
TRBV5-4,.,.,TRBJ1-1,CASSDGQRGNTEAFF,TGTGCCAGCAGCGACGGACAGAGGGGGAACACTGAAGCTTTCTTT
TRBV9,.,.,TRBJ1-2,CASSVHRAGDNYGYTF,TGTGCCAGCAGCGTACACAGGGCCGGCGATAACTATGGCTACACCTTC
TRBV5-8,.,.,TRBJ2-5,CASSLVGGPTQYF,TGTGCCAGCAGCTTGGTGGGCGGGCCCACCCAGTACTTC
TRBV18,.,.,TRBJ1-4,CASSLDTGGDEKLFF,TGTGCCAGCTCGTTAGACACCGGCGGCGATGAAAAACTGTTTTTT
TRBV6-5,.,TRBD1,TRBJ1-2,CASSLGQGIGGYTF,TGTGCCAGCAGTCTGGGACAGGGTATCGGTGGCTACACCTTC
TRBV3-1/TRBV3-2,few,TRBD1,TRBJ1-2,CASSPRTGPNYGYTF,TGTGCCAGCAGCCCCCGGACAGGCCCCAACTATGGCTACACCTTC
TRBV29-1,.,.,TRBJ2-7,CSVPAGPGSGQYF,TGCAGCGTTCCTGCAGGCCCCGGCAGCGGGCAGTACTTC
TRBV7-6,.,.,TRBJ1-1,CASSKLGKSEAFF,TGTGCCAGCAGCAAGCTGGGGAAGTCTGAAGCTTTCTTT
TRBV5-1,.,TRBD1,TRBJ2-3,CASSLTSAGTGGASTDTQYF,TGCGCCAGCAGCTTAACTAGCGCCGGGACAGGGGGCGCGAGCACAGATACGCAGTATTTT
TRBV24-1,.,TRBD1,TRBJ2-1,CATSGAAGDRGYNEQFF,TGTGCCACCAGTGGGGCCGCTGGGGACAGGGGCTACAATGAGCAGTTCTTC
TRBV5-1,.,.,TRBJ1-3,CASSLSGPASGNTIYF,TGCGCCAGCAGCTTGAGTGGCCCAGCCTCTGGAAACACCATATATTTT
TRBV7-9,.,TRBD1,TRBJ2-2,CASSPRGPNTGELFF,TGTGCCAGCAGCCCCAGGGGGCCGAACACCGGGGAGCTGTTTTTT
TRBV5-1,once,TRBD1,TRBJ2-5,CASRTGTELQETQYF,TGCGCCAGCAGGACCGGGACAGAGCTCCAAGAGACCCAGTACTTC
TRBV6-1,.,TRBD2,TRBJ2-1,CASSELSGRGNNEQFF,TGTGCCAGCAGTGAACTTAGCGGGAGAGGCAACAATGAGCAGTTCTTC
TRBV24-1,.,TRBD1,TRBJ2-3,CATSDPRGLRTDTQYF,TGTGCCACCAGTGACCCCAGGGGGCTGAGGACAGATACGCAGTATTTT
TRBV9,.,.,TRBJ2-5,CASSVDGRGLSPHF,TGTGCCAGCAGTGTAGATGGCAGGGGCTTATCCCCCCACTTC
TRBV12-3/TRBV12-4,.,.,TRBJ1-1,CASSYRVNTEAFF,TGTGCCAGCAGCTACAGGGTGAACACTGAAGCTTTCTTT
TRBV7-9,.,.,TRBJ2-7,CASSYSSYEQYF,TGTGCCAGCAGCTACAGCTCCTACGAGCAGTACTTC
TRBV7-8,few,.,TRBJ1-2,CASSFPNYGYTF,TGTGCCAGCAGCTTCCCCAACTATGGCTACACCTTC
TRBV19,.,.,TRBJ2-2,CATTEGGTGELFF,TGTGCCACCACGGAGGGTGGTACCGGGGAGCTGTTTTTT
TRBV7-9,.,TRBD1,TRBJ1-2,CASSHPQRTGAGGYTF,TGTGCCAGCAGCCACCCACAACGGACAGGGGCTGGTGGCTACACCTTC
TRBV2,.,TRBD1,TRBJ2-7,CASRWDRSYEQYF,TGTGCCAGCAGATGGGACAGGTCCTACGAGCAGTACTTC
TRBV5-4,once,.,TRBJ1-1,CASSLTTNTEAFF,TGTGCCAGCAGCTTGACCACGAACACTGAAGCTTTCTTT
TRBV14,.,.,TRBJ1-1,CASSQTALQGMVTEAFF,TGTGCCAGCAGCCAAACGGCATTACAGGGTATGGTCACTGAAGCTTTCTTT